This T cell receptor beta chain appears in the sequencing data of a study of shared clonotypes between healthy human individuals (dated by TCRdb to the early 2020s). Regarding the research as a whole: Two women and three men aged 18 to 49 years were included in the cohort. The study deeply sequenced blood TCR repertoires of about 5 healthy adults to estimate repertoire size and the extent of clonotype sharing between individuals. For each donor, CD4 naive and CD4 memory were each given three plates, CD8 naive was given two plates, and CD8 memory was given one plate. Per donor, leukapheresis produced somewhere between about 0.94 and 10 billion PBMCs. To increase sequencing depth and limit assay-specific biases, different laboratories used diverse techniques to prepare libraries and sequence TCR repertoires. The research as a whole found: Pairwise subsampling indicated that sequencing depth was expected to affect the degree of clonotype sharing among donors. Estimated clonotype richness was generally larger for naive than for memory subsets. The small number of donors limited the genetic and exposure-history diversity represented. Sampling was restricted to blood, and TCR repertoires in tissue are likely to differ from TCR repertoires in blood. Compared with non-shared clonotypes, the clonotypes found in all four sorted-subset donors had higher generation probabilities. Even with the large sequencing depth, rarefaction of the sorted-subset datasets indicated that sequencing was incomplete. About 4.5% of naive CD4, 3.5% of naive CD8, approximately 2% of memory CD4, and 0.35% to 0.5% of memory CD8 clonotypes were shared across a few donors.

On this clone: Its antigen has not been determined. No base quality information exists; no much larger clone differs at one position.

TCR CDR3 regions were amplified from genomic DNA by multiplex PCR using the deep immunoSEQ assay. Extracted genomic DNA from each cell subset was spread evenly across all wells of several immunoSEQ 96-well plates, with each plate serving as a replicate. For sorted subsets, each replicate PCR was loaded with around 220 ng genomic DNA, equivalent to 30,000 to 35,000 T cell genomes. Purified libraries were measured with a Qubit 3.0 fluorometer, size-checked on a Bioanalyzer 2100, and measured again with the KAPA Library Quantification kit. A separate single-read 150-cycle Illumina NextSeq 550 flow cell was used to sequence each immunoSEQ 96-well plate. On the authors' methods: Because only junctional sequences without quality scores were contained in the immunoSEQ output, filtering matching that applied to full-length reads could not be performed. To assign V/J genes and CDR3, sequences were annotated using PyIR, a Python wrapper for IgBLAST v1.9, with IMGT germline references. Any read was removed if the V/J assignment was weak (E-value above 1e-6), the CDR3 was missing, or the read contained stop codons, out-of-frame junctions, or ambiguous translated residues. V3J clonotypes were defined as sequences sharing the same inferred V gene, J gene, and CDR3 amino acid sequence. Percentage overlap between repertoires was computed as shared unique clonotypes divided by the size of the smaller repertoire. Repertoire richness was assessed with RTK rarefaction, the Chao1 estimator, and Recon v2.1 estimates of unobserved clonotypes. Generation probabilities were computed with OLGA for all TCRbeta clonotypes obtained by the gDNA method from several donors. Entries here come from immuneACCESS through TCRdb and include only in-frame sequences with V and J called. Some clones fail to appear in such tables; in the studies checked, an unresolved V gene covers under half of the shortfall, and the cause of the remainder is unknown. For V, J and clone size, that table is used; D and trimming come from the DNA. The sample table records roughly 850,000 clones; 95% to 97% of these occur just once. Under 0.25% of the sample is held by the ten biggest clonotypes.

CD8 naive samples were CD45RO-negative cells positively selected for CCR7, giving a CD45RA+CCR7+ population that excluded TemRA cells. The donors were healthy, HIV-negative adults who had no recently reported acute infections or vaccinations. Only Caucasian adults living in Nashville, Tennessee, USA were represented among the donors. Blood was obtained by leukapheresis, after which PBMCs were separated by Ficoll-Histopaque density gradient centrifugation and cryopreserved in liquid nitrogen vapor phase. Analytical flow cytometry was used to check the purity and quantity of each magnetically sorted T cell population. Each sorted fraction had its genomic DNA isolated and then quantified by UV absorbance on a Nanodrop 2000c. The receptor was isolated from a man aged 25-45 years in good health. Sequenced input: naive CD8+ T cells sorted from blood. The intended sense of this specimen's cell subset or site label: CD45RA+CCR7+.

The nucleotide sequence reads as follows: TGTGCCAGTAAGATTTGGGGGACCGGGGAGCTGTTTTTT. Its protein reads: CASKIWGTGELFF. This sequence uses TRBV19 and TRBJ2-2, with a tentative D call of TRBD1 or TRBD2, each matching 5 bases. In the germline V gene (reference sequence), CDR1 corresponds to LNHDA and CDR2 to SQIVND. From the cysteine through the phenylalanine, the CDR3 covers 13 amino acids. CDR3 DNA is the only sequence kept; it has 39 bases, read in frame from the first base. Relative to germline, V is 7 bases shorter and J is 5 bases shorter, with 11 bases between their ends.